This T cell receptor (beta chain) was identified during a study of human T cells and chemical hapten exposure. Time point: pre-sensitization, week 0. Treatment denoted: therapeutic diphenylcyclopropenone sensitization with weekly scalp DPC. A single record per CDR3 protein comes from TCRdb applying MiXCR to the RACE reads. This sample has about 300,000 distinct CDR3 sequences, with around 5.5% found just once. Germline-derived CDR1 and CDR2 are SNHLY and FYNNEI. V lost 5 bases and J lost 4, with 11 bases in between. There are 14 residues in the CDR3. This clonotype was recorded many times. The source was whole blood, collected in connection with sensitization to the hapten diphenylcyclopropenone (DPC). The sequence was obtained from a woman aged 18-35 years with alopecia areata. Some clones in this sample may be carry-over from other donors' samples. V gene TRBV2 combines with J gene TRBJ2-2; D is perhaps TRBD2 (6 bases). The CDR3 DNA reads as TGTGCCAGCAGTCCCCAGGGAGGCACCGGGGAGCTGTTTTTT. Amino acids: CASSPQGGTGELFF.